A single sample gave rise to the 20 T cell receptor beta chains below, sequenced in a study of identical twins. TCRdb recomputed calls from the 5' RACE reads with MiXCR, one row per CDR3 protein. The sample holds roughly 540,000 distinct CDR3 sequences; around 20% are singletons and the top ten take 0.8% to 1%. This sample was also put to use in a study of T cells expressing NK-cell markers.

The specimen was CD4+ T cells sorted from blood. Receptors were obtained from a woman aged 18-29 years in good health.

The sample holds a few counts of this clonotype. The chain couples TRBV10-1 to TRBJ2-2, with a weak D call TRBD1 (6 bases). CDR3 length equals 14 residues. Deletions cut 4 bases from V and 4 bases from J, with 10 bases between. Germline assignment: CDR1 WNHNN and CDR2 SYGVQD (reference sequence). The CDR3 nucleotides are TGCGCCAGCAGTGGAGACAGGACCACCGGGGAGCTGTTTTTT. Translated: CASSGDRTTGELFF.

Here the CDR3 reads CASSVAQDNYGYTF. The CDR3, as DNA: TGTGCCAGCAGCGTAGCCCAGGATAACTATGGCTACACCTTC. The rearrangement links TRBV9 to TRBJ1-2; D is uncertain. Trimming cost V 0 bases and J 1 base, with 7 bases left between them. CDR1 and CDR2 from the germline V gene are SGDLS and YYNGEE. This CDR3 region has 14 residues.

The CDR3 DNA reads TGTGCCAGCAGCCAAACAGCGAACACCGGGGAGCTGTTTTTT. Its protein product is CASSQTANTGELFF. The chain carries TRBV9 and TRBJ2-2; unclear D gene. V was cut by 4 bases and J by 0 bases, with 7 bases left in between. This CDR3 is built from 14 residues. The V gene's germline CDR1 is SGDLS and CDR2 YYNGEE.

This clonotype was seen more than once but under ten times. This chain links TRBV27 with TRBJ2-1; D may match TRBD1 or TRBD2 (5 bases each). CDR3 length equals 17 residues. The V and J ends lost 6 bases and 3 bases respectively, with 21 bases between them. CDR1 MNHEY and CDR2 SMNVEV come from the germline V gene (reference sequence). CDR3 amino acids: CASSAQKTGTYYNEQFF. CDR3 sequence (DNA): TGTGCCAGCAGCGCCCAAAAGACCGGGACCTACTACAATGAGCAGTTCTTC.

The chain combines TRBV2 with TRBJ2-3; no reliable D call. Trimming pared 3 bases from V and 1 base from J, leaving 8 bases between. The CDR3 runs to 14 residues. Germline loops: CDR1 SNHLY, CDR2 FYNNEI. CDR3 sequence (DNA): TGTGCCAGCAGTGACCCGCGCCGCACAGATACGCAGTATTTT. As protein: CASSDPRRTDTQYF. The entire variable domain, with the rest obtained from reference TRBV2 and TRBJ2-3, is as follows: EPEVTQTPSHQVTQMGQEVILRCVPISNHLYFYWYRQILGQKVEFLVSFYNNEISEKSEIFDDQFSVERPDGSNFTLKIRSTKLEDSAMYFCASSDPRRTDTQYFGPGTRLTVL.

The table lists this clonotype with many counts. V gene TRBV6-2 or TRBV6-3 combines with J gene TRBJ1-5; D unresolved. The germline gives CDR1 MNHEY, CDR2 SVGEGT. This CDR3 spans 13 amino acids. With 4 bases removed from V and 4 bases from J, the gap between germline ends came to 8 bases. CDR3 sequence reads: CASSFGENQPQHF. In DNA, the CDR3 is TGTGCCAGCAGTTTTGGAGAGAATCAGCCCCAGCATTTT.

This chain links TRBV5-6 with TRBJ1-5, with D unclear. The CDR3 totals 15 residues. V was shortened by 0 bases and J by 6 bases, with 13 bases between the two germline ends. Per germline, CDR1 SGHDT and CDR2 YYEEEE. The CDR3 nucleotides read TGTGCCAGCAGCTTGGGGGCCTCGTCCGCTCAGCCCCAGCATTTT. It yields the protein CASSLGASSAQPQHF.

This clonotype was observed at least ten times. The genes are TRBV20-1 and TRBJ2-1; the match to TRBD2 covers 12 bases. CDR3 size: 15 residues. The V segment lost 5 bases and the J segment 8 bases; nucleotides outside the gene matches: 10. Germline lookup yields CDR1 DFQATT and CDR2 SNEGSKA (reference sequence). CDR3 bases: TGCAGTGCTCTTGCTAGCGGGAGGGCCGGTGATGAGCAGTTCTTC. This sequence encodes CSALASGRAGDEQFF.

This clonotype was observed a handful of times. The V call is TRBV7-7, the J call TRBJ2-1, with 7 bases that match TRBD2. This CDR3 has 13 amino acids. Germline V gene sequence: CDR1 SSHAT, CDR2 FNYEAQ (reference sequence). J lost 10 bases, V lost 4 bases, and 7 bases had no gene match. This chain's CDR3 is CASSSAGIGEQFF. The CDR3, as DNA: TGTGCCAGCAGCTCAGCGGGGATTGGGGAGCAGTTCTTC.

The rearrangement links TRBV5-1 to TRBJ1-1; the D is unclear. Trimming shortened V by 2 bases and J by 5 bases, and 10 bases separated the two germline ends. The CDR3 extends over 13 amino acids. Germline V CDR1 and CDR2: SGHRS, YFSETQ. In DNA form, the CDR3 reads TGCGCCAGCAGCTTTGGGCCGGGGACTGAAGCTTTCTTT. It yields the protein CASSFGPGTEAFF.

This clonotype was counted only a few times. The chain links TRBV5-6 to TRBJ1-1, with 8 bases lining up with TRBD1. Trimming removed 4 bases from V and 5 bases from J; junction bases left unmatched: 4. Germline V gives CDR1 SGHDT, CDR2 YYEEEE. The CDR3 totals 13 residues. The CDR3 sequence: CASSVNRGTEAFF. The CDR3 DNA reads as TGTGCCAGCAGCGTGAACAGGGGGACTGAAGCTTTCTTT.

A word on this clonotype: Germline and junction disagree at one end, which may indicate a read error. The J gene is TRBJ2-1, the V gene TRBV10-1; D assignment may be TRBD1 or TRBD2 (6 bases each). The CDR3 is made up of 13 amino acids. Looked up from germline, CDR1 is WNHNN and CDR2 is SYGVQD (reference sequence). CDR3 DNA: TGCGCCAGCCGTGAGGGGGGCGGCAATGAGCAGTTCTTC. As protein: CASREGGGNEQFF.

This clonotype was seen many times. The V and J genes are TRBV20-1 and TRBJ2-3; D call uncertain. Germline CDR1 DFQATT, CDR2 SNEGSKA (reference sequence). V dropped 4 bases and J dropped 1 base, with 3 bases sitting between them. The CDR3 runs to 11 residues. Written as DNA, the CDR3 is TGCAGTGCTACCCGCACAGATACGCAGTATTTT. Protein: CSATRTDTQYF.

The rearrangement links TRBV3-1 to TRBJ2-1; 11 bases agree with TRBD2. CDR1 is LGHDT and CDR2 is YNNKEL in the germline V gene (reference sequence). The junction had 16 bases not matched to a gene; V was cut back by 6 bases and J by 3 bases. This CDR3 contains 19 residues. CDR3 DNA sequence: TGTGCCAGCAGTACTCTTACCGCCGGGACTAGCGGACGCTACAATGAGCAGTTCTTC. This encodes CASSTLTAGTSGRYNEQFF.

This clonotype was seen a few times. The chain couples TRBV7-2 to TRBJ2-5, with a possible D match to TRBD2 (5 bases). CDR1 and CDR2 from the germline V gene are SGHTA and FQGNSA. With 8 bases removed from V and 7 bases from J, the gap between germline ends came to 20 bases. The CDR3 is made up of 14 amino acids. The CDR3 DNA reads TGTGCCAGCTTTAACCCCGGGCCTCGGGGGACCCAGTACTTC. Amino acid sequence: CASFNPGPRGTQYF.

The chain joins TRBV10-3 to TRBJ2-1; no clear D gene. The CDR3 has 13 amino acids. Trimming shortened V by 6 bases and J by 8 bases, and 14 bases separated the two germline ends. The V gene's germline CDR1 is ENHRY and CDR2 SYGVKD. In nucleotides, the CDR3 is TGTGCCATCAGGGGCGCCAACCTGCATGAGCAGTTCTTC. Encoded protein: CAIRGANLHEQFF.

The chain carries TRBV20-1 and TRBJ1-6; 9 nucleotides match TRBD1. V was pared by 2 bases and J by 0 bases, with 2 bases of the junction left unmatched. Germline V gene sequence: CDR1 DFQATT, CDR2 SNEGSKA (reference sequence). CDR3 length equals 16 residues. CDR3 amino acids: CSARKDRGSYNSPLHF. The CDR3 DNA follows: TGCAGTGCTAGAAAGGACAGGGGCTCCTATAATTCACCCCTCCACTTT.

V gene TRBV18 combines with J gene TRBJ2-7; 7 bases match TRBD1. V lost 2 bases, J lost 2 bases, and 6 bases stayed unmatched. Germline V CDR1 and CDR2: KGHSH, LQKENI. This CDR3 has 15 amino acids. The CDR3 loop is CASSPGRTGPYEQYF. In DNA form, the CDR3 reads TGTGCCAGCTCACCAGGCCGGACAGGCCCCTACGAGCAGTACTTC.

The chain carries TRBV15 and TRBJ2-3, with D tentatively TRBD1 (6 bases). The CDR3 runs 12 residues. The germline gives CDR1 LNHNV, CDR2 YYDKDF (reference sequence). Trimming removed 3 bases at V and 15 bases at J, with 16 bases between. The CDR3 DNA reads TGTGCCACCAGCAGTAGACAGGAAAGTCCCTATTTT. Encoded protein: CATSSRQESPYF.

CDR3: CASSVENRGYEQYF. For the CDR3, the DNA is TGTGCCAGCAGTGTGGAAAACAGAGGCTACGAGCAGTACTTC. V is TRBV2 and J is TRBJ2-7; D remains unclear. There are 14 residues in the CDR3. The V gene's germline CDR1 is SNHLY and CDR2 FYNNEI. V dropped 4 bases and J dropped 3 bases, with 13 bases sitting between them.